This T cell receptor beta chain was sequenced during a study of beta chain features in type 1 diabetes. Points from the study as a whole: Within each of all four CD4+ subsets, Type 1 diabetes patients had TCRB CDR3s that were moderately but significantly shorter.

This clone was counted a few times. Its antigen is not known. The CDR3 covers 12 residues. Germline V gene lookup returns CDR1 SEHNR and CDR2 FQNEAQ (reference sequence). V lost 5 bases and J lost 9, with 11 bases in between. The investigators reverse transcribed all of the isolated RNA, so they sequenced expressed TCRB transcripts. The table came from immunoSEQ multiplex PCR; TCRdb's copy has only in-frame clones and leaves some out. The sample consists of some 220,000 clones, roughly 10% of them appearing once. The gene calls are TRBV7-9 and TRBJ2-1; D not resolved. The sequenced sample was central memory CD4+ T cells from blood. The receptor comes from a man aged 18 to 30 in good health. CDR3 in DNA: TGTGCCAGCAGCCCCCAAGGCAGTGAGCAGTTCTTC. It encodes CASSPQGSEQFF.